Each of the 17 T cell receptor beta chains below was sequenced from the same sample in a study of T cells in Graves' hyperthyroidism and ophthalmopathy (dated by TCRdb to between 2019 and 2020). The library was built by means of multiplex PCR. Sequenced using an Illumina HiSeq 2000. TCR beta CDR3 regions were amplified from RNA transcripts. The TCR CDR3 was subjected to a first round of RT-PCR using the HTBI primer set and the Qiagen OneStep RT-PCR kit. TCRdb cleaned the public reads at Q25 with fastp, built clones with MiXCR and kept in-frame beta chains. CDR3 protein duplicates are merged, each entry listing the most common genes and DNA. This sample comprises some 400,000 distinct CDR3 sequences, roughly 14% of them detected only once. The ten largest clones capture less than 25% of the sample. Sequenced material: blood. The source of these receptors is a man aged 25 to 45 with Graves' hyperthyroidism that later progressed to Graves' ophthalmopathy.

This clonotype occurred many times. This sequence joins TRBV28 and TRBJ2-5; D is undetermined. This CDR3 has 14 amino acids. V lost 9 bases, J lost 2 bases, and 16 bases lay in between. The germline V gene has CDR1 MDHEN and CDR2 SYDVKM. CDR3 sequence: CASTQGILQETQYF. CDR3 sequence (DNA): TGTGCCAGTACTCAAGGCATCCTTCAAGAGACCCAGTACTTC.

At least ten counts were recorded for this clonotype. The rearrangement joins TRBV2 to TRBJ1-5, with 8 bases lining up with TRBD1. This CDR3 comprises 15 residues. Trimming at V came to 6 bases and at J to 2 bases, leaving 6 bases not matched to a gene. Germline loops: CDR1 SNHLY, CDR2 FYNNEI. CDR3 nucleotide sequence: TGTGCCAGCAGCTTACAGGGGGTGGGCAATCAGCCCCAGCATTTT. Amino acids: CASSLQGVGNQPQHF.

This clonotype was seen many times. The chain joins TRBV7-2 to TRBJ2-3; no clear D. Trimming removed 3 bases at V and 2 bases at J, with 12 bases between. The CDR3 consists of 15 residues. From germline, CDR1 is SGHTA and CDR2 FQGNSA. CDR3 DNA: TGTGCCAGCAGCTTGCGGTTTCCCCTCACAGATACGCAGTATTTT. Amino acid sequence: CASSLRFPLTDTQYF.

This rearrangement joins TRBV25-1 to TRBJ2-2; D gene uncertain. Germline values: CDR1 MGHDK, CDR2 SYGVNS. The V end was cut by 3 bases, the J end by 6 bases, with 11 bases between. CDR3 length: 14 amino acids. The CDR3, as DNA: TGTGCCAGCAGTGATTTTTTAGCTCCCGGGGAGCTGTTTTTT. Translation gives CASSDFLAPGELFF.

The rearrangement uses TRBV11-3 and TRBJ2-2; TRBD2 agrees at 7 bases. This CDR3 comprises 14 residues. Germline CDR1 SGHNT, CDR2 YENEEA. V was pared by 5 bases and J by 6 bases, with 6 bases of the junction left unmatched. CDR3 residues: CASSARLAPGELFF. CDR3 nucleotides: TGTGCCAGCAGCGCCAGACTAGCCCCCGGGGAGCTGTTTTTT.

This clonotype was seen only a few times. V and J are TRBV7-9 and TRBJ1-1; 10 positions agree with TRBD1. The CDR3 is 15 amino acids. Per the germline V gene, CDR1 is SEHNR and CDR2 is FQNEAQ (reference sequence). V trimming: 5 bases; J trimming: 0 bases; junction bases outside the gene matches: 3. CDR3 in amino acids: CASSGTGVLNTEAFF. The CDR3, as DNA: TGTGCCAGCAGCGGGACAGGGGTCTTGAACACTGAAGCTTTCTTT.

There are a few counts of this clonotype. The chain combines TRBV9 with TRBJ1-2; D not certain. Trimming removed 0 bases from V and 2 bases from J, with 14 bases in between. The CDR3 runs to 16 residues. Germline CDR1 SGDLS, CDR2 YYNGEE. The CDR3 DNA reads TGTGCCAGCAGCGTAGTTGACGGAGGAGGGAACTATGGCTACACCTTC. This gives the protein CASSVVDGGGNYGYTF.

This clonotype was detected many times. The V gene is TRBV7-3, the J gene TRBJ2-5, with 10 nucleotides matching TRBD1. Germline V lookup: CDR1 SGHTA, CDR2 FQGTGA. The CDR3 is 16 residues long. The V and J ends lost 5 bases and 5 bases, in that order; junction bases with no gene match: 11. CDR3 nucleotide sequence: TGTGCCAGCAGCAAGACCGGGACAGGGGTGAGGGAGACCCAGTACTTC. Amino acids: CASSKTGTGVRETQYF.

The rearrangement uses TRBV30 and TRBJ2-5; weak D call: TRBD2 (5 bases). The CDR3 is made up of 12 amino acids. The V end lost 2 bases, the J end lost 4 bases, and 8 bases lay between the germline ends. Germline V gene sequence: CDR1 GTSNPN, CDR2 SVGIG (reference sequence). CDR3 DNA: TGTGCCTGGAGTCCTGAGGGAGAGACCCAGTACTTC. This gives the protein CAWSPEGETQYF. Full variable domain (rest looked up from reference TRBV30 and TRBJ2-5): SQTIHQWPATLVQPVGSPLSLECTVEGTSNPNLYWYRQAAGRGLQLLFYSVGIGQISSEVPQNLSASRPQDRQFILSSKKLLLSDSGFYLCAWSPEGETQYFGPGTRLLVL.

The chain couples TRBV6-5 to TRBJ1-1, with D perhaps matching TRBD1 (5 bases). Deletions cut 3 bases from V and 1 base from J, with 12 bases between. The CDR3 consists of 15 residues. Germline CDR1 reads MNHEY; CDR2 reads SVGAGI. This chain's CDR3 is CASSYFPQGNTEAFF. Here the CDR3 DNA reads TGTGCCAGCAGTTATTTCCCCCAGGGGAACACTGAAGCTTTCTTT.

This clonotype was recorded many times. The chain recombines TRBV20-1 with TRBJ2-7, with D unresolved. The germline V gene has CDR1 DFQATT and CDR2 SNEGSKA (reference sequence). The CDR3 spans 12 residues. V lost 1 base and J 7 bases, leaving 11 bases between the germline ends. The CDR3, as DNA: TGCAGTGCTAGAGGATGGGATTGGGAGCAGTACTTC. This gives the protein CSARGWDWEQYF.

The sample holds many counts of this clonotype. The CDR3 sequence is CASSLWTSGVNTGELFF. In DNA, the CDR3 is TGTGCCAGCAGCTTATGGACTAGCGGGGTCAACACCGGGGAGCTGTTTTTT. The rearrangement uses TRBV11-2 and TRBJ2-2; 12 nucleotides match TRBD2. The CDR3 is 17 amino acids. Germline V gene lookup returns CDR1 SGHAT and CDR2 FQNNGV. V was pared by 2 bases and J by 2 bases, with 3 bases of the junction left unmatched.

This clonotype was detected a few times. The gene calls are TRBV18 and TRBJ2-1, with TRBD1 matching 8 bases. Unmatched junction bases numbered 7, after V lost 3 bases and J lost 0 bases. The CDR3 consists of 17 residues. Germline CDR1 KGHSH, CDR2 LQKENI. CDR3 DNA: TGTGCCAGCTCACCCTATAGGACAGGGAGCTCCTACAATGAGCAGTTCTTC. The encoded protein is CASSPYRTGSSYNEQFF.

This clonotype appeared many times. Relative to the germline gene, one junction end is altered; a read error may explain this. CDR3: CASSPINPIF. The CDR3 bases are TGTGCCAGCAGCCCAATCAATCCAATCTTT. The chain joins TRBV7-9 to TRBJ1-1; D not resolved. CDR1 is SEHNR and CDR2 is FQNEAQ in the germline V gene (reference sequence). The CDR3 length is 10 residues.

The rearrangement uses TRBV18 and TRBJ1-3; D is ambiguous. The CDR3 loop spans 17 amino acids. The ends were cut back, 5 bases at V and 0 bases at J, with 17 bases in the middle. Germline V CDR1 and CDR2: KGHSH, LQKENI. In DNA, the CDR3 is TGTGCCAGCTCAAGTGGAAGGGCCGATATCTCTGGAAACACCATATATTTT. Protein: CASSSGRADISGNTIYF.

This clonotype occurred many times. V usage is TRBV7-2 and J usage is TRBJ2-3; the D gene is possibly TRBD2 (6 bases). The CDR3 extends over 15 amino acids. The germline V and J ends were trimmed by 0 bases and 5 bases, with 12 bases remaining between them. The V gene's germline CDR1 is SGHTA and CDR2 FQGNSA. CDR3 DNA: TGTGCCAGCAGCTTAGCGGGGCGGGGTAAAGATACGCAGTATTTT. It yields the protein CASSLAGRGKDTQYF.

The chain joins TRBV7-2 to TRBJ1-5; D unclear. The CDR3 contains 16 residues. Germline loops: CDR1 SGHTA, CDR2 FQGNSA. Trimming took off 2 bases at V and 5 bases at J, with 16 bases between the two ends. The CDR3 sequence: CASSLISLSGYQPQHF. The DNA of the CDR3 is TGTGCCAGCAGCTTAATCTCCCTCTCGGGCTATCAGCCCCAGCATTTT.